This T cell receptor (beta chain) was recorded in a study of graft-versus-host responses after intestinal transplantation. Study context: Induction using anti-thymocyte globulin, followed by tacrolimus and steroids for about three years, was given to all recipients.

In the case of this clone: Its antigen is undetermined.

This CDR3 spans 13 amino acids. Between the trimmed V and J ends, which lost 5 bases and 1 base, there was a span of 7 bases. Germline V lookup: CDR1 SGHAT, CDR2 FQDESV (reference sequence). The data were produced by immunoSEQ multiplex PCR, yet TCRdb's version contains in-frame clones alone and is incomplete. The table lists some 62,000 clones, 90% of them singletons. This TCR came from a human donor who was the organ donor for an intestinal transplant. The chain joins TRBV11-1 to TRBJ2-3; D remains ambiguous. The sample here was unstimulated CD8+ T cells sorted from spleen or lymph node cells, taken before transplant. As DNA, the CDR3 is TGTGCCAGCAGCCGAAGAGGCACAGATACGCAGTATTTT. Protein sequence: CASSRRGTDTQYF.